The present entry profiles one T cell receptor beta chain with its context. Participants, roughly 18 to 100 years old, spanned about two dozen US areas. The study counted Cohort 3 donors as recovered given two negative PCRs, clearance, or symptom resolution. This CDR3 spans 14 amino acids. The germline V gene has CDR1 SGHDN and CDR2 FVKESK. V shed 4 bases and J 4 bases; nucleotides not matched to a gene: 3. The data were produced by immunoSEQ multiplex PCR, yet TCRdb's version contains in-frame clones alone and is incomplete. The repertoire holds 250,000 to 350,000 clones, with 70% to 90% as singletons. These data belong to a study of blood T cell repertoires in COVID-19. Study-level background: Samples taken during acute and convalescent COVID-19 were collected in the United States, Italy and Spain.

The sequence was collected from a woman in her thirties who had recovered from COVID-19. The chain links TRBV14 to TRBJ1-2, with 10 bases identical to TRBD1. Sample: PBMCs or T cells enriched from blood (not recorded which). The CDR3 DNA sequence: TGTGCCAGCAGCCGGACAGGGGGAGGCTATGGCTACACCTTC. Translation gives CASSRTGGGYGYTF. Full variable domain (remainder filled in from reference TRBV14 and TRBJ1-2): EAGVTQFPSHSVIEKGQTVTLRCDPISGHDNLYWYRRVMGKEIKFLLHFVKESKQDESGMPNNRFLAERTGGTYSTLKVQPAELEDSGVYFCASSRTGGGYGYTFGSGTRLTVV.